The clone carrying this T cell receptor beta chain has at least ten counts. V lost 8 bases, J lost 8 bases, and 9 bases lay in between. The germline CDR1 and CDR2 sequences are SNHLY and FYNNEI. This CDR3 has 10 residues. This record comes from a study of blood T cell repertoires in COVID-19. Overall study context: Researchers got acute and convalescent COVID-19 samples from the United States, Italy and Spain. Sources were T cells, B-cell-depleted T cells, or PBMCs; the material itself was cDNA or gDNA.

In the study's own analysis: Cell counts per sample came from amplifying reference gene primers. Data came from immunoSEQ multiplex PCR; TCRdb stores just in-frame clones and leaves some out. The V and J calls and clone size are taken from that table; D and trimming were inferred from the DNA. The sample includes over 70,000 clones, 75% to 90% seen only once; the top ten take 10%. The origin of this receptor is a woman aged 70-85 years with acute or convalescent COVID-19. This chain joins TRBV2 and TRBJ1-2; D is undetermined. The sequenced sample was peripheral blood. The DNA for the CDR3 is TGTGCCAGCGGCGAACAGGGCTACACCTTC. It yields the protein CASGEQGYTF.